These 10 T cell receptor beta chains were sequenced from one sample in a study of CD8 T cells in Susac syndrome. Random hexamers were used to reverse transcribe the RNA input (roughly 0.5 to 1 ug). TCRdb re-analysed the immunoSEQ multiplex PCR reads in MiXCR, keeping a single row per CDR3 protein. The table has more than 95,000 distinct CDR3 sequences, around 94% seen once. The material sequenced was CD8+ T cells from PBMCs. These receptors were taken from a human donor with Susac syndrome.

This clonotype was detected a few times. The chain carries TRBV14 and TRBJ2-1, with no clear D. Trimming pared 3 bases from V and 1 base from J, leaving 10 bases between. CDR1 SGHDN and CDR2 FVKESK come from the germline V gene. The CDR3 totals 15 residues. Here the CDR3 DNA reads TGTGCCAGCAGCCATGGCCAGCAGTCCTACAATGAGCAGTTCTTC. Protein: CASSHGQQSYNEQFF.

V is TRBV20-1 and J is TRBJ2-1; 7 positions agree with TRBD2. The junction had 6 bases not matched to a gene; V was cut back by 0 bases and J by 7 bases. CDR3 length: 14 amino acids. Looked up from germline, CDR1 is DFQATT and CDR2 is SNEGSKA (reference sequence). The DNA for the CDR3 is TGCAGTGCTAGAGAAGGACTAGACGCGAATGAGCAGTTCTTC. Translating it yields CSAREGLDANEQFF.

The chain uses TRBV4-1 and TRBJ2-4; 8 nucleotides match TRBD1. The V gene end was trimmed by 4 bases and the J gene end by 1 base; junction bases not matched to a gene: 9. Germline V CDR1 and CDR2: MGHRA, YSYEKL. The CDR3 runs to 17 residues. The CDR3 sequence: CASSPPPGQGAKNIQYF. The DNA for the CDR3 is TGCGCCAGCAGCCCACCCCCCGGACAGGGCGCCAAAAACATTCAGTACTTC.

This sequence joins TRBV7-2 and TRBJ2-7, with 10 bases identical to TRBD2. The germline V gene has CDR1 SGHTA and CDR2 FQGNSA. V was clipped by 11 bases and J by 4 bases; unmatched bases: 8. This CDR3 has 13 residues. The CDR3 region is CAPEGTSDYEQYF. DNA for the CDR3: TGTGCCCCCGAGGGGACTAGCGATTACGAGCAGTACTTC.

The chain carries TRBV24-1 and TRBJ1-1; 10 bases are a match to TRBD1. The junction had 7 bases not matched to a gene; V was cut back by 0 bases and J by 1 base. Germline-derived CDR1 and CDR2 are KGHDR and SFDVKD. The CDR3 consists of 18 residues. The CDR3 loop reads CATSDLLDDRGPNTEAFF. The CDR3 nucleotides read TGTGCCACCAGTGATTTGCTCGATGACAGGGGGCCGAACACTGAAGCTTTCTTT.

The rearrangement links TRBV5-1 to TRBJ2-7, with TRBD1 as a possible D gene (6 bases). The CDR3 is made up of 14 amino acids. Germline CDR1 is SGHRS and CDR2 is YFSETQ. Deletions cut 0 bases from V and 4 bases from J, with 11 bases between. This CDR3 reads CASSLVQGPYEQYF. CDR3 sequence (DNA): TGCGCCAGCAGCTTGGTTCAGGGGCCTTACGAGCAGTACTTC.

CDR3 sequence (DNA): TGTGCCAGCAGTTTATCCCCATATACAGATACGCAGTATTTT. This codes for CASSLSPYTDTQYF. This chain links TRBV27 with TRBJ2-3; no definite D call. The CDR3 loop spans 14 amino acids. CDR1 MNHEY and CDR2 SMNVEV come from the germline V gene (reference sequence). V was clipped by 0 bases and J by 3 bases, with 7 bases between them.

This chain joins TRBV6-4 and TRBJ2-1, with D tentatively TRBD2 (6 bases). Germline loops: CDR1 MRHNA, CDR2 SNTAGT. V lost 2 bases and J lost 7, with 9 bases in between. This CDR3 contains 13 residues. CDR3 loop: CASSDGTQNEQFF. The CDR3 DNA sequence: TGTGCCAGCAGTGACGGGACTCAAAATGAGCAGTTCTTC.

CDR3 nucleotides: TGCAGCGTTGACTTCCTCGGTTCAGTTTACTATGGCTACACCTTC. Translated, it gives CSVDFLGSVYYGYTF. The chain couples TRBV29-1 to TRBJ1-2; the D is unclear. The CDR3 extends over 15 amino acids. CDR1 is SQVTM, CDR2 ANQGSEA, per germline. V dropped 3 bases and J dropped 3 bases, with 17 bases sitting between them.

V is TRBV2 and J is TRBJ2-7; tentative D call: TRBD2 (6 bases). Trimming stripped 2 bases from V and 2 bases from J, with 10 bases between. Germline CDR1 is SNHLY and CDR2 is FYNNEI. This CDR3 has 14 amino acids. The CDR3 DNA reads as TGTGCCAGCAGTGAACGGGACTTAACCTACGAGCAGTACTTC. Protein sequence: CASSERDLTYEQYF.